These 2 T cell receptor beta chains came from one sample sequenced in a study of blood T cells in healthy people across ages. Combining a sample-barcoded 5' primer with a J-beta primer mix, a second PCR ran for roughly 7 to 12 cycles. TCRdb reprocessed the 5' RACE reads with MiXCR, giving one entry per CDR3 protein. The table lists roughly 800,000 distinct CDR3 sequences, about three fifths of them singletons, with around 22% in the top ten. Material: blood. Source of these receptors: a man younger than 40 in good health.

This chain uses TRBV2 with TRBJ1-2, with D possibly TRBD1 on 5 matching bases. Trimming shortened V by 3 bases and J by 7 bases, and 15 bases separated the two germline ends. CDR1 and CDR2 (germline): SNHLY, FYNNEI. This CDR3 region has 14 residues. The CDR3 DNA reads TGTGCCAGCAGTGAGGCGACAGACATAACTGGCTACACCTTC. Protein sequence: CASSEATDITGYTF.

The chain uses TRBV5-6 and TRBJ2-4, with D perhaps given as TRBD1 or TRBD2 (5 bases each). TRBJ2-7 matches the DNA end more closely, so the J call is doubtful. This CDR3 spans 15 amino acids. Germline lookup yields CDR1 SGHDT and CDR2 YYEEEE. CDR3 sequence reads: CASSGTRRTAHEQYF. The CDR3 DNA is TGTGCCAGCAGTGGGACCCGACGGACGGCCCACGAGCAGTACTTC.